This entry describes one TCR beta chain. Its target is unknown. This specimen belongs to a study of shared clonotypes between healthy human individuals. Measured with immunoSEQ multiplex PCR; TCRdb has only the in-frame clones, and not every one. The table has around 2,000,000 clones, around 96% seen once. Study-wide results and limits: Donor scarcity curtailed the genetic and exposure-history diversity represented herein. Apart from blood, nothing was sampled; tissue repertoires likely differ. Non-shared clonotypes were found to have lower generation probabilities than the clonotypes that were shared by all four of the sorted-subset donors. Among donors, clonotype sharing was expected to be affected by sequencing depth.

As defined, naive CD8 cells were CD45RO-negative and positively selected for CCR7, with terminally differentiated effector memory CD45RA+ cells excluded. This receptor was taken from a man between 18 and 35 years old in good health. Input material: naive CD8+ T cells sorted from blood.

CDR3 loop: CASSLSGGSITDTQYF. The CDR3 bases are TGTGCCAGCAGTTTATCGGGGGGGAGTATCACAGATACGCAGTATTTT. The genes are TRBV27 and TRBJ2-3; 7 nucleotides align to TRBD2. Germline CDR1 and CDR2: MNHEY and SMNVEV (reference sequence). The length of the CDR3 is 16 residues. Losses at the gene ends were 0 bases for V and 2 bases for J; bases not matched to a gene: 5.